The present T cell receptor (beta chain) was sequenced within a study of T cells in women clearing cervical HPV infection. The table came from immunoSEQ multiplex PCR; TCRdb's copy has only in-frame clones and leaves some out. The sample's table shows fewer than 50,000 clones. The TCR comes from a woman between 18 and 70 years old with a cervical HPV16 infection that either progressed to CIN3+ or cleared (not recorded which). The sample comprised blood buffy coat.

The covered CDR3 bases are TGTGCCTGGAGCCTGACAGGGCAA. It yields the protein CAWSLTGQ. The CDR3 in full is CAWSLTGQAFF. The chain carries TRBV30 and TRBJ1-1; 7 bases fit TRBD1. The read ends 3 residues shy of where the CDR3 ends; the end is completed using the germline J gene. Germline CDR1 GTSNPN, CDR2 SVGIG (reference sequence). The CDR3 has 11 amino acids.